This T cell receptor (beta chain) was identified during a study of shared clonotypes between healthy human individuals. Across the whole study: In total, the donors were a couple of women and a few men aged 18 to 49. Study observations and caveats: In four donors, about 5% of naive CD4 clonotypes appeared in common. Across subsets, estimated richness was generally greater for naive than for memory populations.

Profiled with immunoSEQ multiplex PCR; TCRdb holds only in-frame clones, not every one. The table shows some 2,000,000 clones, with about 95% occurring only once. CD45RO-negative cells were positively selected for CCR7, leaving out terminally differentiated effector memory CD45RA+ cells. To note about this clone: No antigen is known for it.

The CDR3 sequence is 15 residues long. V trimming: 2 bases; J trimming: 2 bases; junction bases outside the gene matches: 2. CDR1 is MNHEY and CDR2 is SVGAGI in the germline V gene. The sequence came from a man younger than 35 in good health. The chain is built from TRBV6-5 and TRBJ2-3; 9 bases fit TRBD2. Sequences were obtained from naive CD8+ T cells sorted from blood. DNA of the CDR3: TGTGCCAGCAGTTACGGGACTAGCTTCACAGATACGCAGTATTTT. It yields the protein CASSYGTSFTDTQYF.